This is a list of T cell receptor beta chains from one sample in a study of blood T cell repertoires in COVID-19. Assay: immunoSEQ multiplex PCR; the TCRdb copy retains only in-frame clones and omits some. The sample holds around 380,000 clones, 81% seen once. Input material: peripheral blood. The receptors were gathered from a human donor with acute or convalescent COVID-19. The donor label of this sample is uncertain. CDR3s include the opening cysteine and the closing phenylalanine or tryptophan. The order of the fields is clone size, D gene, J gene, V gene, CDR3 protein, CDR3 DNA. The D gene is left open where the match is weak. Some rows mark clone size as missing; the rest say once, few, many or name a class of expanded clone.

clone size: -
D gene: TRBD1
J gene: TRBJ1-1
V gene: TRBV18
CDR3 protein: CASSPSTGGASAEAFF
CDR3 DNA: TGTGCCAGCTCACCGTCTACAGGGGGCGCTTCTGCTGAAGCTTTCTTT

clone size: -
D gene: -
J gene: TRBJ1-2
V gene: TRBV6-5
CDR3 protein: CASSLGPDPYGYTF
CDR3 DNA: TGTGCCAGCAGCTTGGGCCCCGACCCCTATGGCTACACCTTC

clone size: -
D gene: -
J gene: TRBJ1-1
V gene: TRBV7-9
CDR3 protein: CASSLFRLGAFF
CDR3 DNA: TGTGCCAGCAGCTTATTCAGGTTGGGAGCTTTCTTT

clone size: -
D gene: -
J gene: TRBJ1-2
V gene: TRBV19
CDR3 protein: CASSKEAPGIGGYTF
CDR3 DNA: TGTGCCAGTAGTAAAGAAGCGCCAGGGATAGGTGGCTACACCTTC

clone size: -
D gene: -
J gene: TRBJ2-7
V gene: TRBV18
CDR3 protein: CASSQLQDQEQYF
CDR3 DNA: TGTGCCAGCTCTCAACTACAGGACCAAGAGCAGTACTTC

clone size: -
D gene: -
J gene: TRBJ2-1
V gene: TRBV4-2
CDR3 protein: CASSPQGQLNNEQFF
CDR3 DNA: TGTGCCAGCAGCCCCCAGGGCCAGTTGAACAATGAGCAGTTCTTC

clone size: -
D gene: TRBD2
J gene: TRBJ2-1
V gene: TRBV6-4
CDR3 protein: CASSSSHWRGGVHEQFF
CDR3 DNA: TGTGCCAGCAGTTCCAGTCATTGGCGGGGGGGTGTCCATGAGCAGTTCTTC

clone size: many
D gene: TRBD1
J gene: TRBJ1-6
V gene: TRBV30
CDR3 protein: CAGDGTGVYSPLHF
CDR3 DNA: TGTGCCGGCGATGGGACAGGGGTTTATTCACCCCTCCACTTT

clone size: once
D gene: -
J gene: TRBJ1-1
V gene: TRBV5-1
CDR3 protein: CASRAGDFINTEAFF
CDR3 DNA: TGCGCCAGCCGGGCGGGGGATTTCATTAACACTGAAGCTTTCTTT

clone size: once
D gene: -
J gene: TRBJ2-2
V gene: TRBV7-6
CDR3 protein: CASSLYRGENTGELFF
CDR3 DNA: TGTGCCAGCAGCTTATACCGGGGTGAGAACACCGGGGAGCTGTTTTTT

clone size: -
D gene: -
J gene: TRBJ1-2
V gene: TRBV19
CDR3 protein: CASSTLILRLAVPNYGYTF
CDR3 DNA: TGTGCCAGTAGTACCTTGATTTTGCGATTAGCAGTTCCTAACTATGGCTACACCTTC